The 14 T cell receptor beta chains reported below all come from one sample, sequenced in a study of T-cell reconstitution after alpha-beta-depleted transplantation in children. Unique molecular identifiers were used in preparing the TCRbeta library. TCRdb itself ran the PCR reads through MiXCR, one entry per CDR3 protein. The sample yields 500,000 or so distinct CDR3 sequences, less than 35% seen once. The sequencing here drew on PBMCs from the stem cell graft donor, taken from the stem cell graft. These receptors all come from a human donor who donated a stem cell graft to a child with aplastic anemia.

Only a few counts were recorded for this clonotype. V usage is TRBV10-2 and J usage is TRBJ2-2, with 11 nucleotides matching TRBD2. The CDR3 loop spans 17 amino acids. The V gene end was trimmed by 2 bases and the J gene end by 5 bases; junction bases not matched to a gene: 7. Per germline, CDR1 WSHSY and CDR2 SAAADI. CDR3 coding DNA: TGCGCCAGCAGTGAGACTAGCGGGAGAGTTAGAACCGGGGAGCTGTTTTTT. Translation gives CASSETSGRVRTGELFF.

The chain employs TRBV12-3 or TRBV12-4 and TRBJ1-1, with 7 bases identical to TRBD1. Trimming took 3 bases from V and 4 from J; bases not matched to a gene: 8. The CDR3 has 15 amino acids. CDR3 nucleotides: TGTGCCAGCAGTTTGGGCAGGGGGACGATCACTGAAGCTTTCTTT. This translates into CASSLGRGTITEAFF.

This clonotype was observed many times. The CDR3 spells CASSLFTTGTNTEAFF. In DNA form, the CDR3 reads TGCGCCAGCAGCTTGTTCACGACAGGGACGAACACTGAAGCTTTCTTT. This chain links TRBV5-1 with TRBJ1-1, with 7 bases lining up with TRBD1. V lost 1 base, J lost 1 base, and 7 bases stayed unmatched. There are 16 residues in the CDR3. Germline CDR1 and CDR2: SGHRS and YFSETQ.

The rearrangement uses TRBV3-1 and TRBJ1-6; D not certain. This CDR3 is 12 amino acids long. The germline V gene encodes CDR1 LGHDT and CDR2 YNNKEL (reference sequence). Trimming removed 2 bases from V and 10 bases from J, with 6 bases in between. CDR3 in DNA: TGTGCCAGCAGCCAAAGGTCCTCACCCCTCCACTTT. Amino acids: CASSQRSSPLHF.

This clonotype has more than one count but fewer than ten. CDR3 amino acids: CSVVRGTANNEQFF. DNA for the CDR3: TGCAGCGTTGTCAGGGGGACAGCCAACAATGAGCAGTTCTTC. The rearrangement links TRBV29-1 to TRBJ2-1, with 7 bases fitting TRBD1. Germline V gene lookup returns CDR1 SQVTM and CDR2 ANQGSEA. The ends lost 4 bases at V and 5 bases at J; junction bases unmatched: 8. The CDR3 contains 14 residues.

The rearrangement joins TRBV12-3 or TRBV12-4 to TRBJ1-2; 8 bases line up with TRBD1. With V trimmed by 5 bases and J by 4 bases, 12 bases remained unmatched. The CDR3 is 16 residues long. CDR3 region: CASSPRTGQMGYGYTF. CDR3 coding DNA: TGTGCCAGCAGTCCCCGGACAGGGCAAATGGGCTATGGCTACACCTTC.

The chain recombines TRBV12-3 or TRBV12-4 with TRBJ1-2, with unresolved D. V lost 4 bases, J lost 6 bases, and 12 bases lay in between. The CDR3 loop spans 13 amino acids. CDR3 region: CASSWDEMDGYTF. The CDR3 coding sequence is TGTGCCAGCAGTTGGGATGAGATGGATGGCTACACCTTC.

This clonotype appeared a single time. Written as DNA, the CDR3 is TGTGCCAGCAGTGTACGTGCAGGCAGGGAAGGCCCTAGCTCCTACAATGAGCAGTTCTTC. It specifies CASSVRAGREGPSSYNEQFF. The gene calls are TRBV6-1 and TRBJ2-1, with a tentative D call TRBD1 (5 bases). V was shortened by 4 bases and J by 0 bases, with 25 bases between the two germline ends. This CDR3 contains 20 residues. Germline values: CDR1 MNHNS, CDR2 SASEGT.

The J gene is TRBJ2-3, the V gene TRBV19; TRBD2 matches at 14 bases. Germline loops: CDR1 LNHDA, CDR2 SQIVND (reference sequence). The V gene end was trimmed by 5 bases and the J gene end by 6 bases; junction bases not matched to a gene: 10. The CDR3 is 17 residues long. The CDR3: CASSSAGTSGSRDTQYF. CDR3 nucleotide sequence: TGTGCCAGTAGTTCTGCCGGGACTAGCGGGAGTCGGGATACGCAGTATTTT.

This clonotype was seen a few times. The rearrangement links TRBV10-3 to TRBJ2-1, with TRBD2 matching 9 bases. V was clipped by 6 bases and J by 5 bases; unmatched bases: 2. Per the germline V gene, CDR1 is ENHRY and CDR2 is SYGVKD. CDR3 length: 13 amino acids. CDR3 nucleotides: TGTGCCATCAGGGGACTAGCCAACAATGAGCAGTTCTTC. Its translation: CAIRGLANNEQFF.

This clonotype has a handful of counts. CDR3 sequence: CSASKGPNEAFF. CDR3 DNA sequence: TGCAGTGCTAGTAAGGGGCCTAATGAAGCTTTCTTT. The chain employs TRBV20-1 and TRBJ1-1, with D maybe TRBD1 (5 bases). The CDR3 is made up of 12 amino acids. Germline CDR1 is DFQATT and CDR2 is SNEGSKA (reference sequence). The V end lost 3 bases, the J end lost 7 bases, and 12 bases lay between the germline ends.

The chain is built from TRBV4-3 and TRBJ2-7, with TRBD1 identical over 7 bases. Losses at the gene ends were 0 bases for V and 3 bases for J; bases not matched to a gene: 5. Germline lookup yields CDR1 LGHNA and CDR2 YSLEER. This CDR3 region has 15 residues. In nucleotides, the CDR3 is TGCGCCAGCAGCCAAGATGGGGGACAGAACTACGAGCAGTACTTC. Amino acid sequence: CASSQDGGQNYEQYF.

The chain links TRBV6-2 or TRBV6-3 to TRBJ2-1; 7 nucleotides align to TRBD2. CDR1 is MNHEY, CDR2 SVGEGT, per germline. Trimming cost V 3 bases and J 6 bases; bases outside gene matches: 8. This CDR3 spans 15 amino acids. Here the CDR3 reads CASSYLGGGRNEQFF. The CDR3 DNA reads as TGTGCCAGCAGTTATCTAGGCGGGGGTCGCAATGAGCAGTTCTTC.

The rearrangement links TRBV10-3 to TRBJ1-5, with D unresolved. The CDR3 is made up of 13 amino acids. CDR1 ENHRY and CDR2 SYGVKD come from the germline V gene. Between the trimmed V and J ends, which lost 10 bases and 4 bases, there was a span of 14 bases. The CDR3 here is CATKNQENQPQHF. The CDR3 DNA reads TGTGCCACTAAAAACCAGGAGAATCAGCCCCAGCATTTT.